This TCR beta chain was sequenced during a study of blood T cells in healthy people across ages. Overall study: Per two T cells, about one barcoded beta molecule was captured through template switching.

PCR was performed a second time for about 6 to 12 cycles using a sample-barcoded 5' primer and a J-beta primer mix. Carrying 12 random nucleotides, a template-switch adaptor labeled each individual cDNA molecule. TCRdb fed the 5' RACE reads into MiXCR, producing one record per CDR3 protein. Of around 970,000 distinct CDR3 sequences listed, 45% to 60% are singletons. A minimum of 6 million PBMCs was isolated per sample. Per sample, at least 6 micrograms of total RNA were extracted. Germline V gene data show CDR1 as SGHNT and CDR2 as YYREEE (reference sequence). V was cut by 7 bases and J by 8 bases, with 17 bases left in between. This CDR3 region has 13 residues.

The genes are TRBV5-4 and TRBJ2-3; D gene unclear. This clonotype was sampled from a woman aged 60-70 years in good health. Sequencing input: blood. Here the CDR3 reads CASEDLIRGTQYF. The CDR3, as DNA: TGTGCCAGCGAGGACCTCATTAGAGGTACGCAGTATTTT. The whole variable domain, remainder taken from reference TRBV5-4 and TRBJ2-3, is ETGVTQSPTHLIKTRGQQVTLRCSSQSGHNTVSWYQQALGQGPQFIFQYYREEENGRGNFPPRFSGLQFPNYSSELNVNALELDDSALYLCASEDLIRGTQYFGPGTRLTVL.